The 9 T cell receptor beta chains presented below share a single source sample, sequenced in a study of vaccination effects on CD4 cells after COVID-19. No antigen has been identified for these receptors. TCRdb's copy holds only in-frame clones and misses some; the assay was immunoSEQ multiplex PCR. The table has some 74,000 clones, approximately 80% seen once. With the ViraFEST assay, the study expanded antigen-specific CD4+ T cells using viral peptide pools, then sequenced them. The culture ran for approximately nine days before CD4+ T cells were isolated. Vaccination of participants consisted of two doses of either the BNT162b2 or mRNA-1273 vaccine. Sequencing used CD4+ T cells from PBMCs cultured with HCoV-229E spike peptides, obtained after COVID-19 vaccination. The receptor set was obtained from a human donor who received a COVID-19 vaccine.

The chain recombines TRBV10-3 with TRBJ1-5, with a tentative D call TRBD1 (6 bases). CDR3 size: 15 residues. V gave up 3 bases and J gave up 1 base, with 10 bases separating them. In germline, CDR1 is ENHRY, CDR2 SYGVKD. CDR3 bases: TGTGCCATCAGTGAAGGGGGGAGGAGCAATCAGCCCCAGCATTTT. Residues: CAISEGGRSNQPQHF.

This chain's CDR3 is CASSRGFRNTIYF. The CDR3 DNA is TGTGCCAGCAGTAGGGGTTTCAGAAACACCATATATTTT. The chain carries TRBV5-6 and TRBJ1-3; D may be TRBD1 (5 bases). Trimming removed 5 bases from V and 5 bases from J, with 11 bases in between. CDR1 and CDR2 from the germline V gene are SGHDT and YYEEEE. The CDR3 sequence is 13 residues long.

J is TRBJ1-2 and V is TRBV9, with 7 bases that match TRBD1. Per germline, CDR1 SGDLS and CDR2 YYNGEE. V was pared by 0 bases and J by 2 bases, with 10 bases of the junction left unmatched. There are 17 residues in the CDR3. In DNA form, the CDR3 reads TGTGCCAGCAGCGTAGGCCCGACAGGGATATTGAACTATGGCTACACCTTC. This codes for CASSVGPTGILNYGYTF.

The CDR3 protein is CASSHPGQQNTGELFF. The CDR3 DNA reads TGTGCCAGCAGTCATCCGGGACAGCAGAACACCGGGGAGCTGTTTTTT. V is TRBV6-6 and J is TRBJ2-2; 7 bases match TRBD1. Germline CDR1 and CDR2: MNHNY and SVGAGI (reference sequence). The V segment lost 5 bases and the J segment 1 base; nucleotides outside the gene matches: 7. The CDR3 totals 16 residues.

This clone appeared a few times. V usage is TRBV19 and J usage is TRBJ1-2, with 8 positions matching TRBD1. The ends lost 3 bases at V and 4 bases at J; junction bases unmatched: 4. Germline V CDR1 and CDR2: LNHDA, SQIVND (reference sequence). There are 14 residues in the CDR3. The CDR3 spells CASSITGGTYGYTF. CDR3 sequence (DNA): TGTGCCAGTAGTATTACAGGGGGGACCTATGGCTACACCTTC.

By frequency in the sample, this clone is medium-sized. The chain uses TRBV30 and TRBJ2-2; D not resolved. This CDR3 region has 15 residues. In germline, CDR1 is GTSNPN, CDR2 SVGIG (reference sequence). The ends were cut back, 0 bases at V and 4 bases at J, with 12 bases in the middle. The CDR3 is CAWSVTGWGTGELFF. In DNA form, the CDR3 reads TGTGCCTGGAGTGTAACCGGGTGGGGCACCGGGGAGCTGTTTTTT.

V is TRBV3-1 (or the pseudogene TRBV3-2) and J is TRBJ1-6, with a possible D match to TRBD1 (5 bases). CDR3 length: 15 residues. V dropped 0 bases and J dropped 7 bases, with 10 bases sitting between them. CDR1 is LGHDT and CDR2 is YNNKEL in the germline V gene (reference sequence). In nucleotides, the CDR3 is TGTGCCAGCAGCCAAGACGGGGACGGCAATTCACCCCTCCACTTT. Translated: CASSQDGDGNSPLHF.

The J gene is TRBJ2-1, the V gene TRBV11-1; TRBD2 matches at 11 bases. J gave up 8 bases and V 5 bases, and 11 bases lay outside the gene matches. This CDR3 is 16 amino acids long. Germline CDR1 SGHAT, CDR2 FQDESV (reference sequence). DNA for the CDR3: TGTGCCAGCAGCCGTCGGGCTAGCGGGGGGACAGATGAGCAGTTCTTC. Protein sequence: CASSRRASGGTDEQFF.

V gene TRBV7-2 combines with J gene TRBJ1-2; weak D call: TRBD1 (6 bases). Trimming stripped 4 bases from V and 4 bases from J, with 16 bases between. Germline V gene data show CDR1 as SGHTA and CDR2 as FQGNSA. The length of the CDR3 is 15 residues. The CDR3 loop is CASSSPGGEGYGYTF. In DNA, the CDR3 is TGTGCCAGCAGCTCCCCGGGGGGCGAGGGCTATGGCTACACCTTC.